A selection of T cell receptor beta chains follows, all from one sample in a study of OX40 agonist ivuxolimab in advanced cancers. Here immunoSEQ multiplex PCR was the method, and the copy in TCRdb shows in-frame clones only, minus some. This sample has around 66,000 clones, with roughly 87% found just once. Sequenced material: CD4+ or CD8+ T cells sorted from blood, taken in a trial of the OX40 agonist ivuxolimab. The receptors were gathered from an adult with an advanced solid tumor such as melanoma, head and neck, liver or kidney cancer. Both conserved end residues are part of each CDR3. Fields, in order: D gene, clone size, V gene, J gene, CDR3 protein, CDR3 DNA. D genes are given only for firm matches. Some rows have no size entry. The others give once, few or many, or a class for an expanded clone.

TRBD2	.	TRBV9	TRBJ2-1	CASSRGGLLLEEQFF	TGTGCCAGCAGCCGGGGGGGTCTCCTACTTGAGGAGCAGTTCTTC
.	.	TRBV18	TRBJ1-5	CASSPGVSNQPQHF	TGTGCCAGCTCACCTGGGGTTAGCAATCAGCCCCAGCATTTT
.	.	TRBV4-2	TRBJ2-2	CASSQDEGWTGELFF	TGTGCCAGCAGCCAAGATGAGGGGTGGACTGGGGAGCTGTTTTTT
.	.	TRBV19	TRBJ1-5	CASSEYGGSQPQHF	TGTGCCAGTAGTGAGTATGGGGGATCTCAGCCCCAGCATTTT
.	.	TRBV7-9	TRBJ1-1	CAGSGQLNTEAFF	TGTGCCGGGAGCGGACAGCTGAACACTGAAGCTTTCTTT
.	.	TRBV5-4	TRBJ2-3	CASTGEGGTDTQYF	TGTGCCAGCACCGGGGAGGGGGGTACAGATACGCAGTATTTT
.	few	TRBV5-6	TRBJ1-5	CASSLAGYSNQPQHF	TGTGCCAGCAGCTTGGCGGGTTATAGCAATCAGCCCCAGCATTTT
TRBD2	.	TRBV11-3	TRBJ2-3	CASSFSGGRTDTQYF	TGTGCCAGCAGCTTCAGCGGGGGGCGCACAGATACGCAGTATTTT
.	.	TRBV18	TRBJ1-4	CASSPTSWREVFF	TGTGCCAGCTCACCAACATCTTGGAGAGAGGTGTTTTTT
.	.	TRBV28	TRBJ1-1	CASQSGGRNTEAFF	TGTGCCAGCCAATCCGGCGGGAGGAACACTGAAGCTTTCTTT
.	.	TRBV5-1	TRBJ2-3	CASSLGRAGEIRRASTDTQYF	TGCGCCAGCAGCTTGGGTCGGGCTGGGGAAATCAGGCGGGCTAGCACAGATACGCAGTATTTT
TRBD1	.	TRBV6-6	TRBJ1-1	CASSPRGRTEAFF	TGTGCCAGCAGCCCCAGGGGGCGGACTGAAGCTTTCTTT
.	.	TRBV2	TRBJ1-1	CASRGDLGTEAFF	TGTGCCAGCAGGGGGGACCTGGGCACTGAAGCTTTCTTT
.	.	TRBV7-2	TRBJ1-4	CASSLERGVREKLFF	TGTGCCAGCAGCTTAGAGAGGGGGGTTCGAGAAAAACTGTTTTTT
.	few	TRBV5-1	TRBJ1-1	CASSVVDLNTEAFF	TGCGCCAGCAGCGTTGTCGACCTGAACACTGAAGCTTTCTTT
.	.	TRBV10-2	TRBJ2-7	CASSDTGIGLDEQYF	TGCGCCAGCAGTGACACCGGGATTGGATTGGACGAGCAGTACTTC
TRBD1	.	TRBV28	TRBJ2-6	CASSPGQGAPGANVLTF	TGTGCCAGCAGCCCGGGACAGGGGGCGCCGGGGGCCAACGTCCTGACTTTC
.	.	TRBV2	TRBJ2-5	CASSENRFETQYF	TGTGCCAGCAGTGAAAACCGGTTCGAGACCCAGTACTTC
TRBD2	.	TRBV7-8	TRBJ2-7	CASSLIQTSVYEQYF	TGTGCCAGCAGCTTGATTCAGACTAGCGTCTACGAGCAGTACTTC
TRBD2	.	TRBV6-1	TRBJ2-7	CASRSGAPYEQYF	TGTGCCAGCCGTAGCGGGGCACCCTACGAGCAGTACTTC
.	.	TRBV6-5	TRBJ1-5	CASSPDGGSPQHF	TGTGCCAGCAGTCCCGACGGAGGCTCACCCCAGCATTTT
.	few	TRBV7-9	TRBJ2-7	CASSFSIGYEQYF	TGTGCCAGCAGCTTTAGTATAGGCTACGAGCAGTACTTC
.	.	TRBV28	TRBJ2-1	CASSTPGTPAYNEQFF	TGTGCCAGCAGTACACCCGGGACCCCGGCCTACAATGAGCAGTTCTTC
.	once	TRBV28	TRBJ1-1	CASNRVETEAFF	TGTGCCAGCAACAGGGTAGAGACTGAAGCTTTCTTT
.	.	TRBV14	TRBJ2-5	CASSLRPETQYF	TGTGCCAGCAGCCTTCGACCCGAGACCCAGTACTTC
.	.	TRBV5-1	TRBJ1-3	CASSEPKPPRGGGNTIYF	TGCGCCAGCAGCGAACCCAAACCCCCCAGGGGCGGTGGAAACACCATATATTTT
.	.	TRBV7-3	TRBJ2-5	CASSLSLRETQYF	TGTGCCAGCAGCCTTTCTTTAAGAGAGACCCAGTACTTC
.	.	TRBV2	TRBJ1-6	CASSSRQVEDSPLHF	TGTGCCAGCAGTAGCAGACAGGTAGAGGATTCACCCCTCCACTTT